A single sample gave rise to the 25 T cell receptor beta chains below, sequenced in a study of blood T cell repertoires in COVID-19. Profiling relied on immunoSEQ multiplex PCR, and the TCRdb table lists in-frame clones only, not all of them. Here the sample spans approximately 110,000 clones, approximately 90% being singletons. The sample comprised peripheral blood. Every receptor here comes from a human donor in a cohort sampled during active COVID-19.

The chain is built from TRBV28 and TRBJ1-4; D remains ambiguous. The CDR3 consists of 14 residues. V lost 8 bases and J lost 4, with 14 bases in between. Germline CDR1 reads MDHEN; CDR2 reads SYDVKM. The CDR3 DNA sequence: TGTGCCAGCCCTAGGAGCCGGAATAATGAAAAACTGTTTTTT. Translating gives CASPRSRNNEKLFF.

The rearrangement links TRBV12-5 to TRBJ1-4; maybe TRBD1 (5 bases). V gave up 4 bases and J gave up 4 bases, with 16 bases separating them. The CDR3 covers 16 residues. Germline V gene lookup returns CDR1 LGHNT and CDR2 FRNRAP. As DNA, the CDR3 is TGTGCTAGTGGTTCGGGGGTTGGACGGAATAATGAAAAACTGTTTTTT. It translates to CASGSGVGRNNEKLFF.

This clone was detected only a few times. The sample holds other DNA sequences that translate to the same CDR3. The J gene is TRBJ2-2, the V gene TRBV27, with D maybe TRBD2 (5 bases). CDR1 and CDR2 from the germline V gene are MNHEY and SMNVEV (reference sequence). V shed 6 bases and J shed 1 base, with 15 bases lying between them. This CDR3 comprises 16 residues. CDR3 DNA: TGTGCCAGCAGCGCCCCACGGGGAGTGAACACCGGGGAGCTGTTTTTT. Its protein is CASSAPRGVNTGELFF.

The chain recombines TRBV27 with TRBJ2-2, with D hard to call. This CDR3 contains 14 residues. With 1 base removed from V and 2 bases from J, the gap between germline ends came to 5 bases. Germline CDR1 and CDR2: MNHEY and SMNVEV (reference sequence). The CDR3, as DNA: TGTGCCAGCAGTTTATTGAGAAACACCGGGGAGCTGTTTTTT. It yields the protein CASSLLRNTGELFF.

This chain links TRBV11-1 with TRBJ1-3; 7 nucleotides line up with TRBD1. This CDR3 has 15 residues. Per germline, CDR1 SGHAT and CDR2 FQDESV (reference sequence). V trimming: 4 bases; J trimming: 4 bases; junction bases outside the gene matches: 7. The chain's CDR3 is CASSSFGTAGNTIYF. CDR3 in DNA: TGTGCCAGCAGCTCTTTCGGGACAGCCGGAAACACCATATATTTT. Supplemented by reference TRBV11-1 and TRBJ1-3, the full variable domain reads EAEVAQSPRYKITEKSQAVAFWCDPISGHATLYWYRQILGQGPELLVQFQDESVVDDSQLPKDRFSAERLKGVDSTLKIQPAELGDSAMYLCASSSFGTAGNTIYFGEGSWLTVV.

This chain links TRBV5-4 with TRBJ2-5; 8 bases are shared with TRBD1. Germline assignment: CDR1 SGHNT and CDR2 YYREEE (reference sequence). The V and J ends lost 4 bases and 2 bases, in that order; junction bases with no gene match: 4. The CDR3 is 14 amino acids. The CDR3 loop is CASSPGTGQETQYF. The CDR3 nucleotides are TGTGCCAGCAGCCCCGGGACAGGACAAGAGACCCAGTACTTC.

This chain joins TRBV7-9 and TRBJ1-1; D remains ambiguous. V lost 1 base and J lost 0, with 9 bases in between. The CDR3 is made up of 15 amino acids. Germline V gene data show CDR1 as SEHNR and CDR2 as FQNEAQ (reference sequence). CDR3 amino acids: CASSLGAVMNTEAFF. CDR3 in DNA: TGTGCCAGCAGCTTAGGGGCAGTCATGAACACTGAAGCTTTCTTT.

V and J are TRBV6-5 and TRBJ2-7; 8 positions agree with TRBD1. Germline loops: CDR1 MNHEY, CDR2 SVGAGI. CDR3 length: 14 residues. The trim removed 4 bases at V and 3 bases at J, leaving 5 bases unmatched. In DNA form, the CDR3 reads TGTGCCAGCAGTTTGACAGGGGCAAGCTACGAGCAGTACTTC. Translated, it gives CASSLTGASYEQYF.

This chain connects TRBV27 to TRBJ1-1, with 12 bases that match TRBD1. This CDR3 is built from 16 residues. The germline CDR1 and CDR2 sequences are MNHEY and SMNVEV (reference sequence). The trim removed 5 bases at V and 4 bases at J, leaving 8 bases unmatched. The CDR3 DNA sequence: TGTGCCAGCAGTCCCGGGACAGGGGGCGGGGGCACTGAAGCTTTCTTT. This sequence encodes CASSPGTGGGGTEAFF.

The chain recombines TRBV5-1 with TRBJ1-4; D is uncertain. This CDR3 spans 15 amino acids. Germline-derived CDR1 and CDR2 are SGHRS and YFSETQ. The V and J ends lost 3 bases and 0 bases respectively, with 9 bases between them. This CDR3 reads CASSSWESTNEKLFF. DNA for the CDR3: TGCGCCAGCAGCTCGTGGGAGTCAACTAATGAAAAACTGTTTTTT.

The V and J genes are TRBV25-1 and TRBJ2-5; D might be TRBD2 (5 bases). V shed 2 bases and J shed 7 bases, with 23 bases lying between them. The CDR3 extends over 17 amino acids. Germline V gives CDR1 MGHDK, CDR2 SYGVNS. This CDR3 is CASSEPRGSPTRGTQYF. CDR3 nucleotide sequence: TGTGCCAGCAGTGAACCCAGAGGGTCGCCCACTCGAGGGACCCAGTACTTC. The entire variable domain, with the rest obtained from reference TRBV25-1 and TRBJ2-5, is as follows: EADIYQTPRYLVIGTGKKITLECSQTMGHDKMYWYQQDPGMELHLIHYSYGVNSTEKGDLSSESTVSRIRTEHFPLTLESARPSHTSQYLCASSEPRGSPTRGTQYFGPGTRLLVL.

The rearrangement links TRBV7-3 to TRBJ2-1, with 8 bases aligning to TRBD2. The CDR3 runs to 16 residues. Germline CDR1 is SGHTA and CDR2 is FQGTGA. After removal of 5 bases from V and 5 bases from J, the junction contained 11 bases not matched to a gene. The DNA for the CDR3 is TGTGCCAGCAGCCGAGGGTCAGCGGGAGTCGACAATGAGCAGTTCTTC. This encodes CASSRGSAGVDNEQFF.

The rearrangement uses TRBV18 and TRBJ2-7, with 8 positions matching TRBD1. Germline assignment: CDR1 KGHSH and CDR2 LQKENI. The CDR3 extends over 14 amino acids. V lost 4 bases and J lost 5; bases outside the gene matches: 7. CDR3 region: CASSRTGLRHEQYF. In nucleotides, the CDR3 is TGTGCCAGCTCACGGACAGGGTTGAGGCACGAGCAGTACTTC.

The rearrangement joins TRBV7-9 to TRBJ2-2; D might be TRBD2 (5 bases). The germline V and J ends were trimmed by 5 bases and 4 bases, with 14 bases remaining between them. Per germline, CDR1 SEHNR and CDR2 FQNEAQ (reference sequence). CDR3 length: 15 amino acids. CDR3 sequence: CASSTRTGITGELFF. For the CDR3, the DNA is TGTGCCAGCAGCACAAGGACGGGGATCACCGGGGAGCTGTTTTTT.

The chain couples TRBV15 to TRBJ1-1; D ambiguous. The CDR3 contains 16 residues. In germline, CDR1 is LNHNV, CDR2 YYDKDF (reference sequence). Between the trimmed V and J ends, which lost 5 bases and 4 bases, there was a span of 20 bases. DNA for the CDR3: TGTGCCACCAGCGGTTCCGCGACTCGGTCGGGCACTGAAGCTTTCTTT. Residues: CATSGSATRSGTEAFF.

The V and J genes are TRBV5-6 and TRBJ2-5; D possibly corresponds to TRBD2 (6 bases). Trimming took off 0 bases at V and 0 bases at J, with 9 bases between the two ends. The CDR3 runs to 15 residues. Germline V lookup: CDR1 SGHDT, CDR2 YYEEEE. CDR3 coding DNA: TGTGCCAGCAGCTTGGGCGGGGTAAACCAAGAGACCCAGTACTTC. Its translation: CASSLGGVNQETQYF.

As DNA, the CDR3 is TGTGCCAGCAGCTTAGTGGGCAACGAGCAGTACTTC. It encodes CASSLVGNEQYF. The chain couples TRBV11-1 to TRBJ2-7; D remains ambiguous. V shed 1 base and J shed 5 bases, with 6 bases lying between them. The CDR3 loop spans 12 amino acids. The germline CDR1 and CDR2 sequences are SGHAT and FQDESV (reference sequence).

There are a few counts of this clone. The sample has other DNA sequences that encode this CDR3 too. The chain is built from TRBV19 and TRBJ1-5, with TRBD1 matching over 9 bases. This CDR3 is built from 16 residues. Per the germline V gene, CDR1 is LNHDA and CDR2 is SQIVND (reference sequence). V lost 4 bases, J lost 3 bases, and 7 bases stayed unmatched. CDR3 nucleotide sequence: TGTGCCAGTAGTACCCCGGACAGGGGAAACAATCAGCCCCAGCATTTT. This encodes CASSTPDRGNNQPQHF.

This clone has only one observation. The chain is built from TRBV5-1 and TRBJ2-3; 12 nucleotides agree with TRBD2. The germline V gene has CDR1 SGHRS and CDR2 YFSETQ. This CDR3 is built from 17 residues. The V segment lost 4 bases and the J segment 11 bases; nucleotides outside the gene matches: 17. This CDR3 reads CASSITVRLAGATKQYF. The CDR3 bases are TGCGCCAGCAGCATAACCGTCAGACTAGCGGGGGCCACGAAGCAGTATTTT.

V gene TRBV24-1 combines with J gene TRBJ1-1; 7 nucleotides line up with TRBD1. The CDR3 has 18 residues. Trimming took 5 bases from V and 1 from J; bases not matched to a gene: 15. Looked up from germline, CDR1 is KGHDR and CDR2 is SFDVKD. The CDR3 loop is CATSVSRQGGMRNTEAFF. The CDR3 bases are TGTGCCACCAGTGTATCTAGACAGGGAGGTATGAGGAACACTGAAGCTTTCTTT.

The chain uses TRBV10-3 and TRBJ2-5; 9 nucleotides agree with TRBD1. Germline lookup yields CDR1 ENHRY and CDR2 SYGVKD. V shed 4 bases and J 5 bases; nucleotides not matched to a gene: 8. The CDR3 sequence is 15 residues long. The chain's CDR3 is CAISVGDRVSETQYF. CDR3 nucleotides: TGTGCCATCAGTGTGGGGGACAGGGTTTCCGAGACCCAGTACTTC.

The count of this clone is one. Other DNA sequences from this sample encode an identical CDR3 as well. The chain couples TRBV27 to TRBJ2-1; possibly TRBD1 for D (5 bases). CDR1 and CDR2 (germline): MNHEY, SMNVEV (reference sequence). The CDR3 length is 17 residues. Trimming cost V 8 bases and J 2 bases, with 22 bases left between them. This CDR3 is CASPRAGLVWAYNEQFF. CDR3 DNA: TGTGCCAGCCCCCGGGCAGGGTTGGTATGGGCCTACAATGAGCAGTTCTTC.

The rearrangement links TRBV7-9 to TRBJ2-3, with D possibly being TRBD2 (6 bases). V was pared by 2 bases and J by 0 bases, with 15 bases between. Germline-derived CDR1 and CDR2 are SEHNR and FQNEAQ (reference sequence). This CDR3 spans 17 amino acids. This CDR3 reads CASSLLLLATSTDTQYF. The CDR3 coding sequence is TGTGCCAGCAGCTTACTTCTCCTAGCGACTAGCACAGATACGCAGTATTTT.

CDR3 sequence (DNA): TGCAGCGCCCTCCTGGGGGACAAATACTATGGCTACACCTTC. It yields the protein CSALLGDKYYGYTF. The chain uses TRBV29-1 and TRBJ1-2, with D perhaps TRBD1 (6 bases). V gave up 7 bases and J gave up 3 bases, with 18 bases separating them. Per the germline V gene, CDR1 is SQVTM and CDR2 is ANQGSEA. The CDR3 is made up of 14 amino acids.

This clone was recorded once. The gene calls are TRBV5-6 and TRBJ1-5; no definite D call. Germline V CDR1 and CDR2: SGHDT, YYEEEE. Between the trimmed V and J ends, which lost 0 bases and 7 bases, there was a span of 8 bases. The CDR3 is 13 residues long. CDR3 loop: CASSLGEGQPQHF. The CDR3 DNA sequence: TGTGCCAGCAGCTTGGGGGAGGGACAGCCCCAGCATTTT.